Below, one T cell receptor (beta chain) is given with its context. This specimen belongs to a study of control samples from healthy donors and cancer patients. This CDR3 is built from 13 residues. In germline, CDR1 is KGHDR, CDR2 SFDVKD. The V and J ends lost 6 bases and 8 bases respectively, with 16 bases between them. Profiling relied on immunoSEQ multiplex PCR, and the TCRdb table lists in-frame clones only, not all of them. The table shows approximately 97,000 clones, with 88% occurring only once. Material: blood. The TCR originated in a man younger than 45 in good health. The chain is built from TRBV24-1 and TRBJ2-7; TRBD1 or TRBD2 may be the D gene (7 bases each). The CDR3 bases are TGTGCCACCAGTAGCTGGGAGGGGGCGAAGCAGTACTTC. It translates to CATSSWEGAKQYF.